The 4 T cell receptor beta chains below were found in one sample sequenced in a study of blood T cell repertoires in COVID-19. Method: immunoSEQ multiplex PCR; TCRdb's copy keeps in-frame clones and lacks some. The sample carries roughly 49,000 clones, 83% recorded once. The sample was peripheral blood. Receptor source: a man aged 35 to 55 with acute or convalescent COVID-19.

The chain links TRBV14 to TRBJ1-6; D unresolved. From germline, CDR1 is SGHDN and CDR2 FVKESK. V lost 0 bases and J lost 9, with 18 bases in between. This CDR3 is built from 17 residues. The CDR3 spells CASSQEWGGSYSSPLHF. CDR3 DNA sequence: TGTGCCAGCAGCCAAGAATGGGGAGGCTCCTACAGTTCACCCCTCCACTTT.

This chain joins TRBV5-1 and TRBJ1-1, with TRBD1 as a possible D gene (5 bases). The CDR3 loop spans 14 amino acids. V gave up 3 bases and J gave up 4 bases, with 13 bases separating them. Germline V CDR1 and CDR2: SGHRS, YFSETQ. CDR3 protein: CASSWSQGTTEAFF. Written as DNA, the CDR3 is TGCGCCAGCAGCTGGTCTCAGGGTACCACTGAAGCTTTCTTT.

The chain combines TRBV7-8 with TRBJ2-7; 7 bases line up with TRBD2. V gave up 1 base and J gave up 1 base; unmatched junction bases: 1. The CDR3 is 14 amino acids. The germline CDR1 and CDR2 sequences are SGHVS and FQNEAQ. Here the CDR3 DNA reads TGTGCCAGCAGCTTAGGGACTAGGTCCTACGAGCAGTACTTC. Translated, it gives CASSLGTRSYEQYF.

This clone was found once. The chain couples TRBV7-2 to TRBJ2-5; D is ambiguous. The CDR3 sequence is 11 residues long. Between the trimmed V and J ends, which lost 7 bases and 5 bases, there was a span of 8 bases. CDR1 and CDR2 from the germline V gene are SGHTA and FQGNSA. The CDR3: CASTGHETQYF. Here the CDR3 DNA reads TGTGCCAGCACCGGTCATGAGACCCAGTACTTC.